This TCR beta chain was obtained from a study of blood T cell repertoires in COVID-19. At the level of the study: Acute and convalescent COVID-19 specimens originated in the United States, Italy and Spain. The analysed material was cDNA or gDNA that came from T cells, B-cell-depleted T cells, or PBMCs.

Original processing methods: Researchers report that nucleated cell counts were estimated from reference gene primer amplification. Profiling relied on immunoSEQ multiplex PCR, and the TCRdb table lists in-frame clones only, not all of them. For V, J and clone size, that table is used; D and trimming come from the DNA. The top ten clones hold 8% to 10% of a sample with 100,000 to 120,000 clones, roughly 76% of them seen once. Losses at the gene ends were 5 bases for V and 7 bases for J; bases not matched to a gene: 3. This CDR3 spans 11 amino acids. CDR1 is DFQATT and CDR2 is SNEGSKA in the germline V gene (reference sequence).

The receptor comes from a woman in her seventies with acute or convalescent COVID-19. The V and J genes are TRBV20-1 and TRBJ1-2; TRBD1 agrees at 8 bases. The sample taken for sequencing was peripheral blood. In DNA, the CDR3 is TGCAGTGCTGTGGACAGGGTTGGCTACACCTTC. It is translated as CSAVDRVGYTF.